The 29 T cell receptor beta chains below all came from one sample that was sequenced in a study of metastatic and nonmetastatic thyroid tumors. Not a single patient had been given any form of treatment at any point before undergoing thyroid surgery. TCRdb re-clonotyped the PCR reads through MiXCR. The table shows over 45,000 clones, with 24% occurring only once. Sequenced material: blood. The receptors derive from a male donor with papillary thyroid cancer or a benign thyroid nodule (not recorded which). Some clones in this sample may be carry-over from other donors' samples.

This clone turned up a few times. The rearrangement joins TRBV12-3 or TRBV12-4 to TRBJ2-2; 7 bases are a match to TRBD1. The CDR3 spans 14 residues. J lost 1 base, V lost 6 bases, and 2 bases had no gene match. The CDR3 nucleotides are TGTGCCAGCAGACGGGACAGGAACACCGGGGAGCTGTTTTTT. Its translation is CASRRDRNTGELFF.

This clone was found a few times. V gene TRBV7-9 combines with J gene TRBJ1-1; D is unresolved. Trimming cost V 4 bases and J 8 bases, with 11 bases left between them. This CDR3 region has 12 residues. Germline CDR1 is SEHNR and CDR2 is FQNEAQ (reference sequence). The CDR3 loop is CASSSWGTEAFF. CDR3 DNA: TGTGCCAGCAGCTCTTGGGGTACCGAAGCTTTCTTT.

This chain joins TRBV7-2 and TRBJ1-2, with 7 bases fitting TRBD1. Unmatched junction bases numbered 10, after V lost 3 bases and J lost 6 bases. CDR3 length equals 15 residues. Germline-derived CDR1 and CDR2 are SGHTA and FQGNSA. The CDR3 DNA follows: TGTGCCAGCAGCTTCTCCTCCGGGACAGCCCATGGCTACACCTTC. As protein: CASSFSSGTAHGYTF.

The chain is built from TRBV6-6 and TRBJ1-2; 8 bases match TRBD1. With V trimmed by 2 bases and J by 4 bases, 9 bases remained unmatched. This CDR3 comprises 16 residues. The germline gives CDR1 MNHNY, CDR2 SVGAGI (reference sequence). The CDR3 spells CASSYLRTGWSYGYTF. The DNA of the CDR3 is TGTGCCAGCAGTTACCTGCGGACAGGGTGGTCCTATGGCTACACCTTC.

Within the sample, this clone is medium-sized. The chain employs TRBV30 and TRBJ2-7, with D perhaps matching TRBD2 (6 bases). Germline V gene sequence: CDR1 GTSNPN, CDR2 SVGIG (reference sequence). This CDR3 comprises 15 residues. Trimming left V 0 bases short and J 6 bases short, with 18 bases between. CDR3 nucleotides: TGTGCCTGGAGTGTATGGGGAGGCCGGGTCGGCGAGCAGTACTTC. Encoded protein: CAWSVWGGRVGEQYF.

V usage is TRBV4-2 and J usage is TRBJ2-7, with TRBD2 identical over 9 bases. There are 15 residues in the CDR3. Germline V gene sequence: CDR1 LGHNA, CDR2 YNFKEQ. Unmatched junction bases numbered 10, after V lost 8 bases and J lost 2 bases. The CDR3 DNA reads as TGTGCCAGCGGCCTAAGACTAGCGGAAGCCTACGAGCAGTACTTC. Protein product: CASGLRLAEAYEQYF.

Many counts were recorded for this clone. The chain employs TRBV6-1 and TRBJ2-7; tentative D call: TRBD2 (5 bases). Trimming cost V 5 bases and J 2 bases, with 16 bases left between them. CDR1 is MNHNS and CDR2 is SASEGT in the germline V gene. The CDR3 has 15 amino acids. This chain's CDR3 is CASSKKADATYEQYF. Here the CDR3 DNA reads TGTGCCAGCAGTAAAAAAGCGGACGCGACCTACGAGCAGTACTTC.

Only a few counts were recorded for this clone. The chain joins TRBV30 to TRBJ2-7, with 8 bases matching TRBD1. The V and J ends lost 5 bases and 4 bases, in that order; junction bases with no gene match: 13. Germline V gene sequence: CDR1 GTSNPN, CDR2 SVGIG (reference sequence). The CDR3 covers 15 residues. The CDR3 sequence: CAWDSGGRGKYEQYF. The CDR3 nucleotides read TGTGCCTGGGATTCAGGGGGCAGGGGGAAATACGAGCAGTACTTC.

This clone has only a few counts. A junction boundary mismatches the germline segment, possibly from a read error. The genes are TRBV11-2 and TRBJ2-1; no reliable D call. CDR3 length equals 14 residues. The germline CDR1 and CDR2 sequences are SGHAT and FQNNGV. The CDR3 here is CASTLRPYPDEQFF. The CDR3 bases are TGTGCCAGCACCTTACGACCTTACCCGGATGAGCAGTTCTTC.

This clone was detected only once. The V gene is TRBV5-1, the J gene TRBJ1-2; 8 bases are shared with TRBD1. CDR1 SGHRS and CDR2 YFSETQ come from the germline V gene. J lost 5 bases, V lost 6 bases, and 9 bases had no gene match. This CDR3 comprises 14 residues. The CDR3 nucleotides read TGCGCCAGCACCCTGACAGGGGTGGGGTATGGCTACACCTTC. This sequence encodes CASTLTGVGYGYTF.

There are many counts of this clone. The chain has TRBV7-8 and TRBJ1-2; D may be TRBD1 (6 bases). V was trimmed by 3 bases and J by 7 bases, leaving 21 bases between them. Germline CDR1 SGHVS, CDR2 FQNEAQ. The CDR3 totals 16 residues. The CDR3 DNA reads TGTGCCAGCAGCTTCGCCAGTAGCAGGGGAAAGTCTGGCTACACCTTC. This codes for CASSFASSRGKSGYTF.

This clone was picked up many times. The J gene is TRBJ1-4, the V gene TRBV28; unclear D gene. CDR3 length: 14 residues. Germline V lookup: CDR1 MDHEN, CDR2 SYDVKM. The V gene lost 4 bases and the J gene lost 5 bases, with 11 bases spanning the gap. CDR3 nucleotides: TGTGCCAGCAGTTCCCCGGCGGTGAATGAAAAACTGTTTTTT. It translates to CASSSPAVNEKLFF.

By frequency in the sample, this clone is medium-sized. The chain links TRBV6-1 to TRBJ1-2, with D unresolved. Germline CDR1 and CDR2: MNHNS and SASEGT. Trimming removed 2 bases from V and 4 bases from J, with 14 bases in between. The length of the CDR3 is 15 residues. DNA for the CDR3: TGTGCCAGCAGTGAACCCCTAACAGATTTCTATGGCTACACCTTC. It translates to CASSEPLTDFYGYTF.

This clone has ten or more counts. The chain combines TRBV9 with TRBJ2-1; 8 nucleotides line up with TRBD2. The CDR3 extends over 15 amino acids. V shed 3 bases, J shed 7 bases, and the junction held 9 bases outside the gene matches. Germline loops: CDR1 SGDLS, CDR2 YYNGEE. The CDR3 DNA follows: TGTGCCAGCAGCGGGGGACTAGTTTTTGTGAATGAGCAGTTCTTC. Translated, it gives CASSGGLVFVNEQFF.

The gene calls are TRBV20-1 and TRBJ2-3; 8 bases are shared with TRBD2. The CDR3 length is 14 residues. The ends lost 7 bases at V and 4 bases at J; junction bases unmatched: 10. Germline values: CDR1 DFQATT, CDR2 SNEGSKA (reference sequence). CDR3 loop: CSVEAGGVSDTQYF. The CDR3 region has the DNA TGCAGTGTGGAGGCCGGGGGGGTTTCAGATACGCAGTATTTT.

This clone was detected only a few times. This chain uses TRBV6-2 or TRBV6-3 with TRBJ2-1; D is undetermined. V lost 6 bases, J lost 9 bases, and 9 bases lay in between. Germline lookup yields CDR1 MNHEY and CDR2 SVGEGT. The CDR3 loop spans 11 amino acids. The CDR3 here is CASSPFGEQFF. The CDR3 DNA follows: TGTGCCAGCAGCCCTTTTGGTGAGCAGTTCTTC.

The chain links TRBV6-5 to TRBJ2-7; 8 bases line up with TRBD2. The germline V gene has CDR1 MNHEY and CDR2 SVGAGI. J gave up 4 bases and V 0 bases, and 5 bases lay outside the gene matches. CDR3 length equals 15 residues. The CDR3 protein is CASSYSKRELYEQYF. The CDR3 DNA follows: TGTGCCAGCAGTTACTCGAAGCGGGAGTTATACGAGCAGTACTTC.

This clone came up many times. This sequence joins TRBV20-1 and TRBJ1-3; 9 bases line up with TRBD1. CDR3 length equals 13 residues. V trimming: 4 bases; J trimming: 4 bases; junction bases outside the gene matches: 2. Germline CDR1 DFQATT, CDR2 SNEGSKA (reference sequence). The CDR3 is CSANRGPGNTIYF. DNA of the CDR3: TGCAGTGCTAACAGGGGGCCGGGAAACACCATATATTTT.

This clone appeared many times. The same CDR3 arises from other DNA sequences in this sample as well. This chain uses TRBV29-1 with TRBJ2-7, with 9 bases that match TRBD2. Trimming removed 6 bases from V and 3 bases from J; junction bases left unmatched: 9. Germline V gene lookup returns CDR1 SQVTM and CDR2 ANQGSEA. The CDR3 is 14 amino acids. CDR3 in amino acids: CSVILAGVGYEQYF. CDR3 DNA: TGCAGCGTGATATTAGCGGGGGTCGGCTACGAGCAGTACTTC.

Relative to its sample, this clone is medium-sized (0.01 to 0.1%). The gene calls are TRBV20-1 and TRBJ1-3, with D unresolved. Trimming stripped 0 bases from V and 2 bases from J, with 14 bases between. The CDR3 has 16 residues. Germline assignment: CDR1 DFQATT and CDR2 SNEGSKA (reference sequence). As DNA, the CDR3 is TGCAGTGCTAGAGATCCGGGTCGAACGGCTGGAAACACCATATATTTT. Translating it yields CSARDPGRTAGNTIYF.

This clone was observed at least ten times. The genes are TRBV7-3 and TRBJ2-7, with 7 bases matching TRBD1. Germline V lookup: CDR1 SGHTA, CDR2 FQGTGA. V lost 2 bases to trimming and J lost 5 bases; unmatched junction nucleotides: 6. This CDR3 has 14 residues. In DNA, the CDR3 is TGTGCCAGCAGCTTAGTAGGGGGCAAGAACGAGCAGTACTTC. Translation: CASSLVGGKNEQYF.

In its sample, this clone was seen many times. This chain joins TRBV2 and TRBJ2-7; D remains ambiguous. The germline gives CDR1 SNHLY, CDR2 FYNNEI. V was trimmed by 5 bases and J by 3 bases, leaving 11 bases between them. The CDR3 is 13 amino acids. DNA for the CDR3: TGTGCCAGCAGTACTGACGCAAACTACGAGCAGTACTTC. Its translation: CASSTDANYEQYF.

This clone was recorded many times. J is TRBJ2-4 and V is TRBV20-1; tentatively, D is TRBD1 or TRBD2 (5 bases each). Germline CDR1 DFQATT, CDR2 SNEGSKA (reference sequence). Trimming removed 6 bases from V and 0 bases from J, with 15 bases in between. This CDR3 is 15 amino acids long. CDR3 residues: CSASGTSLAKNIQYF. The CDR3 DNA is TGCAGTGCGAGTGGGACGTCGCTAGCCAAAAACATTCAGTACTTC.

The chain links TRBV2 to TRBJ2-2, with D possibly being TRBD2 (6 bases). This CDR3 spans 15 amino acids. V lost 5 bases and J lost 5, with 15 bases in between. The V gene's germline CDR1 is SNHLY and CDR2 FYNNEI. CDR3 protein: CASSTGDSRTGELFF. CDR3 in DNA: TGTGCCAGCAGTACGGGGGACTCGAGGACCGGGGAGCTGTTTTTT.

There are many counts of this clone. The chain is built from TRBV12-3 or TRBV12-4 and TRBJ2-1; either TRBD1 or TRBD2 may fit D (5 bases each). Trimming left V 6 bases short and J 0 bases short, with 15 bases between. This CDR3 contains 16 residues. CDR3 protein: CASSPLGRGSYNEQFF. The DNA for the CDR3 is TGTGCCAGCAGCCCACTAGGAAGGGGCTCCTACAATGAGCAGTTCTTC.

This clone was seen many times. The chain is built from TRBV15 and TRBJ1-6; no firm D call. This CDR3 contains 16 residues. V gave up 8 bases and J gave up 0 bases, with 14 bases separating them. Germline CDR1 reads LNHNV; CDR2 reads YYDKDF (reference sequence). This CDR3 reads CATGRTVSSYNSPLHF. As DNA, the CDR3 is TGTGCCACCGGTAGGACGGTCAGCTCCTATAATTCACCCCTCCACTTT.

This clone was counted at least ten times. V is TRBV13 and J is TRBJ2-1, with TRBD2 matching 9 bases. The germline CDR1 and CDR2 sequences are PRHDT and FYEKMQ (reference sequence). J was trimmed by 0 bases and V by 4 bases; bases with no gene match: 10. The CDR3 runs to 18 residues. CDR3 sequence: CASSSRPSGTVSYNEQFF. The CDR3 DNA reads as TGTGCCAGCAGCTCCCGGCCTAGCGGGACTGTCTCCTACAATGAGCAGTTCTTC.

This clone was seen repeatedly, ten times or more. V and J are TRBV19 and TRBJ1-4, with D perhaps matching TRBD1 (5 bases). The ends were cut back, 3 bases at V and 5 bases at J, with 7 bases in the middle. The CDR3 length is 13 residues. Per germline, CDR1 LNHDA and CDR2 SQIVND (reference sequence). This CDR3 is CASSMRQNEKLFF. The CDR3 DNA is TGTGCCAGTAGTATGAGACAGAATGAAAAACTGTTTTTT.

This clone was observed many times. The gene calls are TRBV3-1 and TRBJ2-5; 9 bases are a match to TRBD1. Germline V gene data show CDR1 as LGHDT and CDR2 as YNNKEL (reference sequence). The CDR3 is 14 residues long. The V segment lost 4 bases and the J segment 3 bases; nucleotides outside the gene matches: 3. The CDR3 DNA reads as TGTGCCAGCAGCCCATGGGACAGGGAAGAGACCCAGTACTTC. Protein: CASSPWDREETQYF.